Listed below are T cell receptor beta chains from one sample, sequenced in a study of blood T cell repertoires in COVID-19. Generated by immunoSEQ multiplex PCR, the TCRdb table keeps only in-frame clones and is missing some. The sample lists roughly 49,000 clones, roughly 89% occurring once. What was sequenced was peripheral blood. The source is a man aged 45-65 years with acute or convalescent COVID-19. CDR3s include the opening cysteine and the closing phenylalanine or tryptophan. D genes are given only for firm matches.

>TRBJ1-4|TRBV30|TRBD1
CAWGTGIDEKLFF
>TRBJ2-7|TRBV30|TRBD1
CAWSGRTGLSYEQYF
>TRBJ1-5|TRBV3-1/TRBV3-2|-
CASSPSSGYQPQHF
>TRBJ1-3|TRBV4-2|-
CASSQTGLGNTIYF
>TRBJ2-2|TRBV29-1|TRBD1
CSVGDRAVGELFF
>TRBJ1-5|TRBV19|-
CASSNSQGTSNQPQHF
>TRBJ2-7|TRBV11-2|TRBD1
CASSLWDRNYEQYF
>TRBJ1-2|TRBV15|-
CAVGRGNYGYTF
>TRBJ2-7|TRBV5-5|TRBD2
CASSWPGLAGNEQYF
>TRBJ2-1|TRBV24-1|-
CATSDSRGSRSYNEQFF
>TRBJ2-1|TRBV6-6|TRBD1
CASSLGQNNEQFF
>TRBJ1-5|TRBV7-2|TRBD1
CASSLQGGESNQPQHF
>TRBJ2-7|TRBV14|TRBD1
CASRQTGTAVSYEQYF
>TRBJ1-4|TRBV2|-
CASRLLDSATNEKLFF
>TRBJ2-7|TRBV27|TRBD1
CASSYSGTGSYEQYF
>TRBJ1-4|TRBV30|-
CAWSVHGSRGFGEKLFF
>TRBJ2-1|TRBV4-3|TRBD2
CASSQIAGDEQFF
>TRBJ2-2|TRBV30|TRBD1
CAWSNPGQAERAGELFF
>TRBJ1-2|TRBV6-1|-
CASSEWVWQAGYTF
>TRBJ2-7|TRBV3-1/TRBV3-2|-
CASSPHRGNAPYEQYF
>TRBJ2-7|TRBV9|TRBD2
CASSVGLASYEQYF
>TRBJ2-1|TRBV9|TRBD1
CASSVGGQTIVNEQFF
>TRBJ1-3|TRBV21-1|-
CASSFAGAIGGNTIYF
>TRBJ2-2|TRBV3-1/TRBV3-2|TRBD1
CASSQVQGVGGELFF
>TRBJ2-7|TRBV5-5|-
CASSITGNSYEQYF
>TRBJ1-5|TRBV12-3/TRBV12-4|-
CASSRQTNQPQHF
>TRBJ2-2|TRBV2|-
CASASGVPTGELFF
>TRBJ2-1|TRBV2|TRBD1
CASEGAVGNEQFF
>TRBJ2-1|TRBV11-3|TRBD2
CASSGSSLGWGGSSYNEQFF
>TRBJ2-7|TRBV7-2|TRBD2
CASSLGASGAGYF
>TRBJ1-5|TRBV19|-
CASSITGQSNQPQHF
>TRBJ2-1|TRBV29-1|TRBD1
CSVDRGSYNEQFF
>TRBJ2-2|TRBV6-5|-
CASRVSGFTGELFF
>TRBJ1-3|TRBV6-5|TRBD1
CASTGQGNTIYF
>TRBJ2-7|TRBV7-2|-
CASSLGWGLSYEQYF
>TRBJ2-1|TRBV9|TRBD2
CASSAASGRFFDEQFF
>TRBJ1-3|TRBV3-1/TRBV3-2|-
CASSHGGSSGNTIYF
>TRBJ1-5|TRBV19|TRBD1
CASNPGTGYQPQHF
>TRBJ2-7|TRBV9|-
CASRADGTYEQYF
>TRBJ2-1|TRBV4-2|TRBD1
CASSAQGDNEQFF
>TRBJ1-3|TRBV28|-
CASSFRGNRESSGNTIYF
>TRBJ2-3|TRBV29-1|-
CSTESGADTQYF
>TRBJ2-2|TRBV7-2|TRBD1
CASSLDRVNTGELFF
>TRBJ1-6|TRBV2|TRBD1
CASSAGGNSPLHF
>TRBJ2-5|TRBV13|-
CASSRWSPGLNKETQYF
>TRBJ2-1|TRBV5-1|TRBD2
CASSLRPPGLAGSALGDEQFF
>TRBJ1-6|TRBV3-1/TRBV3-2|-
CASSQRASPLHF
>TRBJ2-1|TRBV9|-
CASSVRGDHNEQFF